This T cell receptor beta chain comes out of a study of CD8 T cells in Susac syndrome. Random hexamers were used to reverse transcribe an amount of about 0.5 to 1 ug RNA. Each CDR3 protein is one row after TCRdb ran MiXCR on the immunoSEQ multiplex PCR reads. Of some 96,000 distinct CDR3 sequences listed, about 96% are singletons. CDR1 and CDR2 (germline): SEHNR, FQNEAQ (reference sequence). The V end was cut by 5 bases, the J end by 7 bases, with 11 bases between. This CDR3 has 12 residues. V and J are TRBV7-9 and TRBJ1-1; D might be TRBD1 (5 bases). The TCR was taken from a human donor with Susac syndrome. The sample taken for sequencing was CD8+ T cells from PBMCs. CDR3 DNA: TGTGCCAGCAGCATAATTGACAGTGAAGCTTTCTTT. Protein product: CASSIIDSEAFF.